This T cell receptor (beta chain) was found in a study of CD8+CD57+ T cells in acquired aplastic anemia. Details on this clonotype: What it binds is unknown.

Genomic DNA was employed as the template in profiling TCR beta VDJ and CDR3. TCRdb itself ran the reads through MiXCR, one entry per CDR3 protein. Among roughly 290,000 distinct CDR3 sequences listed, approximately 60% were seen once. Selection for sequencing was limited to patients who had shown CD8+CD57+ cell expansion by flow cytometry. Each patient carried a diagnosis of severe acquired aplastic anemia. Receipt of therapy had not occurred in any patient by the time of blood sampling. Notes on the study in general: Sharing between patients and controls was observed for around 27 CD8+ CDR3 sequences.

Germline assignment: CDR1 SEHNR and CDR2 FQNEAQ (reference sequence). V trimming: 5 bases; J trimming: 6 bases; junction bases outside the gene matches: 11. This CDR3 comprises 15 residues. The origin of this receptor is a human donor with aplastic anemia. Material: sorted CD4+, CD8+, or CD8+CD57+ T cells (not recorded which) from PBMCs. The rearrangement uses TRBV7-9 and TRBJ2-3, with TRBD1 matching 7 bases. The CDR3 DNA is TGTGCCAGCAGCCCCCGACAGGGAACGGGCGATACGCAGTATTTT. Its translation is CASSPRQGTGDTQYF.